This entry lists 15 T cell receptor beta chains sequenced from one sample in a study of Ad26.COV2.S vaccination and SARS-CoV-2 variants. Here immunoSEQ multiplex PCR was the method, and the copy in TCRdb shows in-frame clones only, minus some. The sample comprises roughly 350,000 clones, about 88% of which are singletons, and 6.4% rests with the top ten. Documented treatment: 15 to 20 received Ad26.COV2.S at low or high dose, single or two shots; a few received placebo; per-sample allocation not given. Repertoires come from day 63 after the first vaccine or placebo injection. Here the sequenced sample was peripheral blood, taken in a trial of Ad26.COV2.S vaccine versus placebo. Receptors were obtained from a person aged 18-65 years who received the Ad26.COV2.S COVID-19 vaccine or a placebo.

The chain has TRBV30 and TRBJ2-7, with a tentative D call TRBD1 (6 bases). In germline, CDR1 is GTSNPN, CDR2 SVGIG (reference sequence). The CDR3 runs 15 residues. The V end lost 2 bases, the J end lost 4 bases, and 18 bases lay between the germline ends. Here the CDR3 DNA reads TGTGCCTGGAGTCGCGAGGGGGTAGTGAGGTACGAGCAGTACTTC. Translated, it gives CAWSREGVVRYEQYF.

V and J are TRBV19 and TRBJ2-7, with 8 bases matching TRBD1. The J segment lost 5 bases and the V segment lost 2 bases, leaving 2 bases of the junction unmatched. Germline-derived CDR1 and CDR2 are LNHDA and SQIVND (reference sequence). The CDR3 is 13 residues long. The CDR3, as DNA: TGTGCCAGTAGTATAACGGACAGGGACGAGCAGTACTTC. This gives the protein CASSITDRDEQYF.

The V and J genes are TRBV25-1 and TRBJ2-1, with 15 positions matching TRBD2. This CDR3 has 15 residues. From germline, CDR1 is MGHDK and CDR2 SYGVNS. V gave up 6 bases and J gave up 9 bases; unmatched junction bases: 6. CDR3 DNA sequence: TGTGCCAGCAGCCAAAGGACTAGCGGGAGGGGTGAGCAGTTCTTC. It yields the protein CASSQRTSGRGEQFF.

The CDR3 spells CASSSPGNYEQYF. CDR3 nucleotides: TGCGCCAGCAGCTCACCCGGGAACTACGAGCAGTACTTC. This sequence joins TRBV4-1 and TRBJ2-7, with D possibly being TRBD2 (5 bases). The CDR3 loop spans 13 amino acids. CDR1 is MGHRA and CDR2 is YSYEKL in the germline V gene. Deletions cut 5 bases from V and 3 bases from J, with 11 bases between.

This rearrangement joins TRBV3-1 (or the pseudogene TRBV3-2) to TRBJ2-1, with D perhaps TRBD1 or TRBD2 (5 bases each). Germline loops: CDR1 LGHDT, CDR2 YNNKEL (reference sequence). V lost 2 bases and J lost 7, with 18 bases in between. The CDR3 spans 16 residues. The CDR3 region is CASSQWGTPVGNEQFF. The CDR3, as DNA: TGTGCCAGCAGCCAATGGGGGACCCCGGTAGGAAATGAGCAGTTCTTC.

The CDR3 region is CASSLPTGNTGELFF. The CDR3 DNA follows: TGTGCCAGCAGCTTGCCGACCGGGAACACCGGGGAGCTGTTTTTT. The chain has TRBV5-6 and TRBJ2-2; D not certain. CDR1 and CDR2 (germline): SGHDT, YYEEEE. CDR3 length: 15 residues. V was clipped by 1 base and J by 1 base, with 8 bases between them. The full variable domain, rest sourced from reference TRBV5-6 and TRBJ2-2, is DAGVTQSPTHLIKTRGQQVTLRCSPKSGHDTVSWYQQALGQGPQFIFQYYEEEERQRGNFPDRFSGHQFPNYSSELNVNALLLGDSALYLCASSLPTGNTGELFFGEGSRLTVL.

This clone was recorded a few times. The rearrangement uses TRBV4-3 and TRBJ2-7; TRBD2 aligns across 9 bases. Trimming removed 0 bases from V and 6 bases from J; junction bases left unmatched: 9. Germline lookup yields CDR1 LGHNA and CDR2 YSLEER. The CDR3 spans 16 residues. The CDR3 DNA reads as TGCGCCAGCAGCCAAGATCCAGCGGGAGGATCTGGCGAGCAGTACTTC. This gives the protein CASSQDPAGGSGEQYF.

The V and J genes are TRBV7-2 and TRBJ2-7, with TRBD2 matching 9 bases. This CDR3 contains 15 residues. V trimming: 2 bases; J trimming: 3 bases; junction bases outside the gene matches: 5. Germline assignment: CDR1 SGHTA and CDR2 FQGNSA. DNA of the CDR3: TGTGCCAGCAGCTTAAGTCTTAGCGGGAGCTACGAGCAGTACTTC. This translates into CASSLSLSGSYEQYF.

V gene TRBV4-1 combines with J gene TRBJ2-1, with TRBD1 matching over 9 bases. Unmatched junction bases numbered 8, after V lost 5 bases and J lost 0 bases. Germline CDR1 is MGHRA and CDR2 is YSYEKL. This CDR3 region has 17 residues. In nucleotides, the CDR3 is TGCGCCAGCAGCACCCGGACAGGGGCGGTCTCCTACAATGAGCAGTTCTTC. This translates into CASSTRTGAVSYNEQFF.

The chain couples TRBV2 to TRBJ1-5, with D unclear. Germline lookup yields CDR1 SNHLY and CDR2 FYNNEI. Trimming shortened V by 7 bases and J by 0 bases, and 10 bases separated the two germline ends. This CDR3 contains 14 residues. CDR3 protein: CASTGSYSNQPQHF. The CDR3 DNA follows: TGTGCCAGCACGGGCAGTTATAGCAATCAGCCCCAGCATTTT.

The rearrangement joins TRBV2 to TRBJ2-3; 8 positions agree with TRBD2. The CDR3 sequence is 14 residues long. V shed 6 bases, J shed 2 bases, and the junction held 4 bases outside the gene matches. Germline V gives CDR1 SNHLY, CDR2 FYNNEI. The CDR3: CASRGLVNTDTQYF. The CDR3, as DNA: TGTGCCAGCAGGGGACTAGTTAACACAGATACGCAGTATTTT.

Only one count was recorded for this clone. The chain combines TRBV19 with TRBJ1-5; TRBD1 agrees at 8 bases. The V segment lost 7 bases and the J segment 7 bases; nucleotides outside the gene matches: 12. There are 15 residues in the CDR3. The V gene's germline CDR1 is LNHDA and CDR2 SQIVND (reference sequence). Written as DNA, the CDR3 is TGTGCCAGTATACCGGGACAGGCGATTTTACAGCCCCAGCATTTT. Its translation is CASIPGQAILQPQHF.

The V call is TRBV28, the J call TRBJ1-5; 10 bases are shared with TRBD1. The V and J ends lost 4 bases and 9 bases, in that order; junction bases with no gene match: 9. CDR1 and CDR2 (germline): MDHEN, SYDVKM. This CDR3 comprises 15 residues. Here the CDR3 DNA reads TGTGCCAGCAGTTCCTCCGGGACAGGGGCCCGGCCCCAGCATTTT. Its protein product is CASSSSGTGARPQHF.

The genes are TRBV7-9 and TRBJ2-7; TRBD1 matches 9 bases. The CDR3 extends over 14 amino acids. The V segment lost 6 bases and the J segment 5 bases; nucleotides outside the gene matches: 8. Germline CDR1 is SEHNR and CDR2 is FQNEAQ (reference sequence). The CDR3 DNA is TGTGCCAGCAGGCCCCGGGACAGGGTCAACGAGCAGTACTTC. The encoded protein is CASRPRDRVNEQYF.

This chain links TRBV6-2 or TRBV6-3 with TRBJ2-7, with 7 bases identical to TRBD2. From germline, CDR1 is MNHEY and CDR2 SVGEGT. The CDR3 totals 19 residues. V shed 2 bases and J 5 bases; nucleotides not matched to a gene: 21. The CDR3 DNA is TGTGCCAGCAGTTACCCACATAACCGGACTAGTAGTTTTTGGCACGAGCAGTACTTC. Protein product: CASSYPHNRTSSFWHEQYF.